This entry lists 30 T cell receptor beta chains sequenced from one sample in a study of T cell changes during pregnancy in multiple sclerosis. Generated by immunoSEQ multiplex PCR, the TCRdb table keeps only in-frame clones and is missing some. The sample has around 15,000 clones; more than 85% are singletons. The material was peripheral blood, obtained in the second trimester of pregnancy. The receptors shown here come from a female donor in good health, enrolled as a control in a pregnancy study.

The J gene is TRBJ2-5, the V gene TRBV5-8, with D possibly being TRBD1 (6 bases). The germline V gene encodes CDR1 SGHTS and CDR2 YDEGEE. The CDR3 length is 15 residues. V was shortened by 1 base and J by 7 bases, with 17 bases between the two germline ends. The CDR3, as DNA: TGTGCCAGCAGCTTGACCGCTGAGGGGGTGGGGACCCAGTACTTC. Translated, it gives CASSLTAEGVGTQYF.

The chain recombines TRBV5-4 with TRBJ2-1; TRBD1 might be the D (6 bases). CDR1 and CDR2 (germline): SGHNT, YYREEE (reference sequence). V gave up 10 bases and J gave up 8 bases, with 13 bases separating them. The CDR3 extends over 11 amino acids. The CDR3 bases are TGTGCCGGGGGCAACGGATATGAGCAGTTCTTC. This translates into CAGGNGYEQFF.

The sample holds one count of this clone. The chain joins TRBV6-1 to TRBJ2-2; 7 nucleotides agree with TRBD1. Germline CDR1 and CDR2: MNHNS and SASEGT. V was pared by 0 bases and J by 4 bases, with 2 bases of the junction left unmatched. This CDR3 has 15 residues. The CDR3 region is CASSEAHRGTGELFF. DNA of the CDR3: TGTGCCAGCAGTGAAGCGCACAGGGGCACCGGGGAGCTGTTTTTT.

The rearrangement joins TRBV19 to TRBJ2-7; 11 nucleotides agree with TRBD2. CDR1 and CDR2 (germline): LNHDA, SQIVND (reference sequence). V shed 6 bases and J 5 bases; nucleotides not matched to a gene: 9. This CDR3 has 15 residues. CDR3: CASSTISGRDDEQYF. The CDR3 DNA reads TGTGCCAGTAGCACGATTAGCGGGAGGGACGACGAGCAGTACTTC.

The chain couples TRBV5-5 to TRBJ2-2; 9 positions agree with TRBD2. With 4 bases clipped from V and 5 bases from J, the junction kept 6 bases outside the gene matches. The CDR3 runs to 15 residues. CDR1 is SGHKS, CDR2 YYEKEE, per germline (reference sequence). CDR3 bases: TGTGCCAGCAGCATACTAGCGGGCATTACCGGGGAGCTGTTTTTT. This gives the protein CASSILAGITGELFF.

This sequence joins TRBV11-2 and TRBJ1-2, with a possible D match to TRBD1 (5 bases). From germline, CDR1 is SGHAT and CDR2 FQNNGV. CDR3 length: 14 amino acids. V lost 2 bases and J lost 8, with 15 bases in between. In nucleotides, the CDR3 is TGTGCCAGCAGCTTAAGGGACGTCGGGGGAGGCTACACCTTC. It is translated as CASSLRDVGGGYTF.

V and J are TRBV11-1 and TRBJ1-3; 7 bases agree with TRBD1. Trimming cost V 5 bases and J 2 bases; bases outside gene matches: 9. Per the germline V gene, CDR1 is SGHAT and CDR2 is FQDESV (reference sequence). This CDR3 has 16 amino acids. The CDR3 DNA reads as TGTGCCAGCAGCGTCGTACAGGGGTGGACTGGAAACACCATATATTTT. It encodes CASSVVQGWTGNTIYF.

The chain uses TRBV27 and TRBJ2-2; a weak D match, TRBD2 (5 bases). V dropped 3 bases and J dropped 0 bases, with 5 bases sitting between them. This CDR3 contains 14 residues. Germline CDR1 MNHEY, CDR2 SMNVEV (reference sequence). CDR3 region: CASSFGANTGELFF. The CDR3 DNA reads TGTGCCAGCAGTTTCGGGGCGAACACCGGGGAGCTGTTTTTT.

The CDR3 DNA follows: TGTGCCAGCAGCCAATCCGACAGGGTTCCCAATCAGCCCCAGCATTTT. Its protein is CASSQSDRVPNQPQHF. The rearrangement joins TRBV5-6 to TRBJ1-5; 7 positions match TRBD1. CDR1 and CDR2 (germline): SGHDT, YYEEEE. This CDR3 has 16 amino acids. V lost 4 bases and J lost 3; bases outside the gene matches: 10.

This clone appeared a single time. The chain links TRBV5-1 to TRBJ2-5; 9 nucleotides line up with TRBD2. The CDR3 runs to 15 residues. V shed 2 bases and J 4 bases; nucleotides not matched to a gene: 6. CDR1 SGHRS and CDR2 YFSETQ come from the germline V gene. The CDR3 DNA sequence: TGCGCCAGCAGCTTAAATAGCGGGGGCGCAGAGACCCAGTACTTC. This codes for CASSLNSGGAETQYF.

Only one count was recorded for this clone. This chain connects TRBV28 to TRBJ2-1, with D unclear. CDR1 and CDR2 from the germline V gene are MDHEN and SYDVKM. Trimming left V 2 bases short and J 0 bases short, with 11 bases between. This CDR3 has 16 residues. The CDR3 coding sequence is TGTGCCAGCAGTTTAGCGCCTCCGAGCTCCTACAATGAGCAGTTCTTC. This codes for CASSLAPPSSYNEQFF.

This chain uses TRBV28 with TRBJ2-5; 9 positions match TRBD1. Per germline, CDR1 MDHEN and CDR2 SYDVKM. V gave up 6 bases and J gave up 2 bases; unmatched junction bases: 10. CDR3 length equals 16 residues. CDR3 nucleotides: TGTGCCAGCAGACCCATGGGACAGGGCCCTCAAGAGACCCAGTACTTC. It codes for CASRPMGQGPQETQYF.

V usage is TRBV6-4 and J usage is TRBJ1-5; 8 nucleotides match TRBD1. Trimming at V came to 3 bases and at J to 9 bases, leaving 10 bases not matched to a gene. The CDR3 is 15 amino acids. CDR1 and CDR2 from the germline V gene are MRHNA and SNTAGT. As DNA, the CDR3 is TGTGCCAGCAGTGATGAGACAGGGGACTGGGGGCCCCAGCATTTT. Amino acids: CASSDETGDWGPQHF.

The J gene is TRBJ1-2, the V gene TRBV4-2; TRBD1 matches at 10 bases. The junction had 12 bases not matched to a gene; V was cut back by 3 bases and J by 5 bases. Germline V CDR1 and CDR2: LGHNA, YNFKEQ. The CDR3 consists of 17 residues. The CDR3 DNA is TGTGCCAGCAGCCAGCATCCGGGGACAGGGGAAATATATGGCTACACCTTC. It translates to CASSQHPGTGEIYGYTF.

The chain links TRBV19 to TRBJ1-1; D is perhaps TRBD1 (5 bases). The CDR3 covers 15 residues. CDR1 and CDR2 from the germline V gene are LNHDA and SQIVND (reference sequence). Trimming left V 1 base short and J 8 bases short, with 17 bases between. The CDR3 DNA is TGTGCCAGTAGTATAGGAGGATCATGGGGCTGGGAAGCTTTCTTT. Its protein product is CASSIGGSWGWEAFF.

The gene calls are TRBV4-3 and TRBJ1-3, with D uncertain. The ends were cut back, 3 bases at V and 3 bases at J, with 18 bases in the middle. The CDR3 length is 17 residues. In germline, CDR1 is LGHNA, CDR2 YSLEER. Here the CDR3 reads CASSQNIGLSLGNTIYF. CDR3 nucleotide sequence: TGCGCCAGCAGCCAGAATATAGGACTCTCGCTTGGAAACACCATATATTTT.

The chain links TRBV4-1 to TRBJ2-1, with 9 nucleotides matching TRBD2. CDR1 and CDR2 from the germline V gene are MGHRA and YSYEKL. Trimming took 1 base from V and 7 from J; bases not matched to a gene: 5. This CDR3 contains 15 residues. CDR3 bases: TGCGCCAGCAGCCAAGCGAGCGGGGGGAGGAATGAGCAGTTCTTC. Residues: CASSQASGGRNEQFF.

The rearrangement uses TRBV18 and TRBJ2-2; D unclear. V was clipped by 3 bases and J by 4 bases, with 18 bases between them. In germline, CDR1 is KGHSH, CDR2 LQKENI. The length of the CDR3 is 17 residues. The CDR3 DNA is TGTGCCAGCTCACCCCTCTCTGGCTACAGCCCCACCGGGGAGCTGTTTTTT. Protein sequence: CASSPLSGYSPTGELFF.

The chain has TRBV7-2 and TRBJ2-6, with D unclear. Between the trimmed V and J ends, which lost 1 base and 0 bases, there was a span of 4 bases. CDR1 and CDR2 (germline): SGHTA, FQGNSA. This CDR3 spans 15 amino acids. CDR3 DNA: TGTGCCAGCAGCTTAGGGCTCTCTGGGGCCAACGTCCTGACTTTC. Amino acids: CASSLGLSGANVLTF.

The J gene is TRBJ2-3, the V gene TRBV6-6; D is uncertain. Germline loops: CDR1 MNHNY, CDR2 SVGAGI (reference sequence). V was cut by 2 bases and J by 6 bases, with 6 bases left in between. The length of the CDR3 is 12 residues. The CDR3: CASSYPSDTQYF. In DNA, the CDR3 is TGTGCCAGCAGTTACCCCTCGGATACGCAGTATTTT.

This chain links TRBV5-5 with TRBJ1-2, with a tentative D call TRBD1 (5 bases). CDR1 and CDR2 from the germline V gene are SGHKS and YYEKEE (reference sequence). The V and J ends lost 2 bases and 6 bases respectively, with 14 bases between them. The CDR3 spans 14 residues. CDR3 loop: CASSFVRGGDGYTF. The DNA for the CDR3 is TGTGCCAGCAGCTTTGTAAGGGGCGGGGATGGCTACACCTTC.

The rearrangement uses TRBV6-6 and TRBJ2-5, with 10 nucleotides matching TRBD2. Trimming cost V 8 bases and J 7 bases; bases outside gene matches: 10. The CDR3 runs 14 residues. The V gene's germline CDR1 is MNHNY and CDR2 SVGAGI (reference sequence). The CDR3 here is CASGLAGAGGTQYF. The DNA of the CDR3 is TGTGCCAGCGGGCTAGCGGGAGCCGGGGGGACCCAGTACTTC.

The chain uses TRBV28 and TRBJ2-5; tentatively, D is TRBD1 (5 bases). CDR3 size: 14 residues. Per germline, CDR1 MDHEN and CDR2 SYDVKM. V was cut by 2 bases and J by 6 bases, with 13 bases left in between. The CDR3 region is CASSLSAGPQTQYF. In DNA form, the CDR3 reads TGTGCCAGCAGTTTAAGTGCAGGGCCCCAGACCCAGTACTTC.

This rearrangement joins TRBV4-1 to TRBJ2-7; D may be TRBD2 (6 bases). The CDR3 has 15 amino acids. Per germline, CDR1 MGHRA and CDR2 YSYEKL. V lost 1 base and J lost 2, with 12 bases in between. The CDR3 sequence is CASSQVQTRTYEQYF. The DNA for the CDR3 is TGCGCCAGCAGCCAAGTTCAGACTAGAACCTACGAGCAGTACTTC.

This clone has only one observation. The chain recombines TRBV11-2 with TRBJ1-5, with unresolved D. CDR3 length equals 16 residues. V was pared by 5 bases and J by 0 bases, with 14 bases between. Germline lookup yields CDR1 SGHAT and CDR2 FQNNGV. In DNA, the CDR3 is TGTGCCAGCAGCGCCCACCCCCCCAGTAGCAATCAGCCCCAGCATTTT. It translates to CASSAHPPSSNQPQHF. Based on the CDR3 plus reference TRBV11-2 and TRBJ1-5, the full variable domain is EAGVAQSPRYKIIEKRQSVAFWCNPISGHATLYWYQQILGQGPKLLIQFQNNGVVDDSQLPKDRFSAERLKGVDSTLKIQPAKLEDSAVYLCASSAHPPSSNQPQHFGDGTRLSIL.

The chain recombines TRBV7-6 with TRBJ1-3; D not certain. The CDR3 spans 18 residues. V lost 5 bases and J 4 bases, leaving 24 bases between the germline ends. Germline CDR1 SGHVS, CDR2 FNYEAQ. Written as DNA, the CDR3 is TGTGCCAGCAGCCCGGAAGTCGGGAGCCTCTTTAGAGGAAACACCATATATTTT. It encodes CASSPEVGSLFRGNTIYF.

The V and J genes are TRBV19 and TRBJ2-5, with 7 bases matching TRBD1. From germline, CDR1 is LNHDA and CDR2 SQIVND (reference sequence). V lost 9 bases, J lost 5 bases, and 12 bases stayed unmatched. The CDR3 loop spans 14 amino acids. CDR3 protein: CASSRQGVLETQYF. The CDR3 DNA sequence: TGTGCCAGCTCTCGCCAGGGGGTGTTGGAGACCCAGTACTTC. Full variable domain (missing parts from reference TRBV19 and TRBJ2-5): DGGITQSPKYLFRKEGQNVTLSCEQNLNHDAMYWYRQDPGQGLRLIYYSQIVNDFQKGDIAEGYSVSREKKESFPLTVTSAQKNPTAFYLCASSRQGVLETQYFGPGTRLLVL.

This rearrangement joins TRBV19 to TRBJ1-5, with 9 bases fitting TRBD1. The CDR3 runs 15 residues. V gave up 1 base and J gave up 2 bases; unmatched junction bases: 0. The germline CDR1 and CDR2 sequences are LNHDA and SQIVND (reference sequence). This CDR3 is CASSIGQGGNQPQHF. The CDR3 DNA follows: TGTGCCAGTAGTATAGGACAGGGGGGCAATCAGCCCCAGCATTTT.

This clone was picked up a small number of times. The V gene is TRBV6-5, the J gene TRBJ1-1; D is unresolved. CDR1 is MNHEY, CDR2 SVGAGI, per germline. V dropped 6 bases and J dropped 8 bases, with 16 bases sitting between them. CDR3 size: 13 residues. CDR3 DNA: TGTGCCAGCAGCTGGAGGGTGGGCTGGGAAGCTTTCTTT. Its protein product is CASSWRVGWEAFF.

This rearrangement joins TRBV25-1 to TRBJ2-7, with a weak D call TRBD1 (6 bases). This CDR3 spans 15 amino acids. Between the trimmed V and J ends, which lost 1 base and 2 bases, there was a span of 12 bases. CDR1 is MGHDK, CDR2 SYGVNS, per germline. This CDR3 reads CASSESGTPTYEQYF. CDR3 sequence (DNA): TGTGCCAGCAGTGAATCCGGGACACCTACCTACGAGCAGTACTTC.